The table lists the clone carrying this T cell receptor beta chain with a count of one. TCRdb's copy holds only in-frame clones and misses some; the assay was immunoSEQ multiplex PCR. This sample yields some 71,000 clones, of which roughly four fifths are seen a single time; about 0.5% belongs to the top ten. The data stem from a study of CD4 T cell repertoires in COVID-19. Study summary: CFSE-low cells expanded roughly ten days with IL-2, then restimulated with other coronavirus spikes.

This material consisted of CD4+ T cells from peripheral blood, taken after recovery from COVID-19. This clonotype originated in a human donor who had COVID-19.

The CDR3 reads CSVENIQETQYF. CDR3 nucleotide sequence: TGCAGCGTTGAAAATATCCAAGAGACCCAGTACTTC. The chain combines TRBV29-1 with TRBJ2-5; D gene unclear. The length of the CDR3 is 12 residues. The V end was cut by 2 bases, the J end by 1 base, with 5 bases between. Germline CDR1 and CDR2: SQVTM and ANQGSEA.